These T cell receptor beta chains were read from a single sample in a study of T cell clonotyping in hematopoietic cell transplantation. TCRdb's copy holds only in-frame clones and misses some; the assay was immunoSEQ multiplex PCR. Of around 12,000 clones listed, about 79% are singletons. Sequenced here: PBMCs, sampled 100 days after allogeneic stem cell transplant. Receptors originate from a female patient in her thirties or forties who had an allogeneic stem cell transplant from a related donor, so T cells may come from the graft donor. Some clones in this sample may be carry-over from other donors' samples. The CDR3 runs from the conserved cysteine through the conserved F or W. Fields, in order: D gene, clone size, V gene, J gene, CDR3 protein, CDR3 DNA. The D gene is left open where the match is weak. Size tells how often a clone was seen (once, few, many) or the class of an expanded clone, and some rows leave it out.

D gene: TRBD1
clone size: once
V gene: TRBV7-7
J gene: TRBJ2-7
CDR3 protein: CASSPIDRGYEQYF
CDR3 DNA: TGTGCCAGCAGCCCAATTGACAGGGGCTACGAGCAGTACTTC

D gene: .
clone size: medium-sized
V gene: TRBV27
J gene: TRBJ1-3
CDR3 protein: CASSLSGSSGNTIYF
CDR3 DNA: TGTGCCAGCAGTTTAAGTGGTTCCTCTGGAAACACCATATATTTT

D gene: TRBD1
clone size: .
V gene: TRBV5-6
J gene: TRBJ2-7
CDR3 protein: CASSPTGDSYEQYF
CDR3 DNA: TGTGCCAGCAGCCCGACAGGGGACTCCTACGAGCAGTACTTC

D gene: TRBD2
clone size: .
V gene: TRBV7-8
J gene: TRBJ2-7
CDR3 protein: CASSSYSGRALYEQYF
CDR3 DNA: TGTGCCAGCAGCTCCTATAGCGGGAGGGCCCTTTACGAGCAGTACTTC

D gene: TRBD1
clone size: .
V gene: TRBV5-4
J gene: TRBJ1-4
CDR3 protein: CASSFWDRGGDEKLFF
CDR3 DNA: TGTGCCAGCAGCTTCTGGGACAGGGGGGGGGATGAAAAACTGTTTTTT

D gene: .
clone size: .
V gene: TRBV2
J gene: TRBJ2-3
CDR3 protein: CASSEMGSTDTQYF
CDR3 DNA: TGTGCCAGCAGTGAAATGGGGTCCACAGATACGCAGTATTTT

D gene: TRBD1
clone size: .
V gene: TRBV5-4
J gene: TRBJ1-4
CDR3 protein: CASSTNRGGNEKLFF
CDR3 DNA: TGTGCCAGCAGCACTAACAGGGGGGGTAATGAAAAACTGTTTTTT

D gene: .
clone size: .
V gene: TRBV20-1
J gene: TRBJ2-5
CDR3 protein: CSAGSSETQYF
CDR3 DNA: TGCAGTGCCGGGTCGTCGGAGACCCAGTACTTC

D gene: .
clone size: .
V gene: TRBV2
J gene: TRBJ2-7
CDR3 protein: CASRVFSYEQYF
CDR3 DNA: TGTGCCAGCAGGGTATTCTCCTACGAGCAGTACTTC

D gene: .
clone size: .
V gene: TRBV6-4
J gene: TRBJ2-2
CDR3 protein: CASSDTNTGELFF
CDR3 DNA: TGTGCCAGCAGTGACACGAACACCGGGGAGCTGTTTTTT

D gene: TRBD1
clone size: once
V gene: TRBV4-3
J gene: TRBJ2-7
CDR3 protein: CASSQRQGAIYEQYF
CDR3 DNA: TGCGCCAGCAGCCAAAGGCAGGGGGCAATCTACGAGCAGTACTTC

D gene: TRBD1
clone size: .
V gene: TRBV5-6
J gene: TRBJ2-7
CDR3 protein: CASSLGGTASYEQYF
CDR3 DNA: TGTGCCAGCAGCTTGGGAGGGACAGCCTCATACGAGCAGTACTTC

D gene: .
clone size: .
V gene: TRBV5-4
J gene: TRBJ2-6
CDR3 protein: CASTPDPGANVLTF
CDR3 DNA: TGTGCCAGCACCCCCGACCCTGGGGCCAACGTCCTGACTTTC

D gene: TRBD1
clone size: .
V gene: TRBV9
J gene: TRBJ2-7
CDR3 protein: CASSEDRTGGEQYF
CDR3 DNA: TGTGCCAGCAGCGAAGATCGGACAGGGGGCGAGCAGTACTTC

D gene: .
clone size: .
V gene: TRBV11-3
J gene: TRBJ1-5
CDR3 protein: CASSLGPRGSPQHF
CDR3 DNA: TGTGCCAGCAGCTTAGGACCGAGGGGATCTCCCCAGCATTTT

D gene: .
clone size: .
V gene: TRBV6-5
J gene: TRBJ1-2
CDR3 protein: CASRQDSSSNYGYTF
CDR3 DNA: TGTGCCAGCAGGCAGGACAGCTCTTCTAACTATGGCTACACCTTC

D gene: TRBD2
clone size: few
V gene: TRBV11-2
J gene: TRBJ2-7
CDR3 protein: CASSLEASGSLEQYF
CDR3 DNA: TGTGCCAGCAGCTTAGAGGCTAGCGGTTCCCTCGAGCAGTACTTC

D gene: TRBD2
clone size: .
V gene: TRBV30
J gene: TRBJ2-1
CDR3 protein: CAWNAGGNEQFF
CDR3 DNA: TGTGCCTGGAATGCGGGGGGCAATGAGCAGTTCTTC

D gene: .
clone size: .
V gene: TRBV7-9
J gene: TRBJ1-1
CDR3 protein: CASSLVQATEAFF
CDR3 DNA: TGTGCCAGCAGCTTAGTACAGGCCACTGAAGCTTTCTTT

D gene: TRBD1
clone size: .
V gene: TRBV6-5
J gene: TRBJ2-3
CDR3 protein: CASSLSSGGVIDTQYF
CDR3 DNA: TGTGCCAGCAGTTTATCCTCAGGGGGTGTGATCGATACGCAGTATTTT

D gene: .
clone size: .
V gene: TRBV6-5
J gene: TRBJ2-2
CDR3 protein: CASTLWDGTGELFF
CDR3 DNA: TGTGCCAGCACCTTATGGGACGGCACCGGGGAGCTGTTTTTT

D gene: .
clone size: .
V gene: TRBV4-2
J gene: TRBJ2-6
CDR3 protein: CASSQDNTGGVSTGANVLTF
CDR3 DNA: TGTGCCAGCAGCCAAGATAACACTGGAGGGGTCTCGACTGGGGCCAACGTCCTGACTTTC